The clone carrying this T cell receptor beta chain has only one observation. Repertoires were generated with immunoSEQ multiplex PCR, while TCRdb's copy carries only in-frame clones and drops some. The data contain some 25,000 clones, roughly four fifths of them seen just once; the ten biggest clones take up almost 2.5%. The sample belongs to a study of blood T cell repertoires in COVID-19. Study details: The United States, Italy and Spain supplied acute and convalescent COVID-19 samples.

The CDR3 covers 13 residues. Patients at the Seattle site were enrolled during active infection and followed longitudinally. V and J are TRBV21-1 and TRBJ2-1; TRBD1 is taken as the D call from the table, unchecked against the DNA. TRBV21-1 is an annotated pseudogene. This receptor was obtained from a woman aged 70-85 years with COVID-19, enrolled during active disease. Sequenced: peripheral blood. The CDR3 bases are TGTGCCAGCCGGGGGACAGTGTTCAATGAGCAGTTCTTC. The encoded protein is CASRGTVFNEQFF.